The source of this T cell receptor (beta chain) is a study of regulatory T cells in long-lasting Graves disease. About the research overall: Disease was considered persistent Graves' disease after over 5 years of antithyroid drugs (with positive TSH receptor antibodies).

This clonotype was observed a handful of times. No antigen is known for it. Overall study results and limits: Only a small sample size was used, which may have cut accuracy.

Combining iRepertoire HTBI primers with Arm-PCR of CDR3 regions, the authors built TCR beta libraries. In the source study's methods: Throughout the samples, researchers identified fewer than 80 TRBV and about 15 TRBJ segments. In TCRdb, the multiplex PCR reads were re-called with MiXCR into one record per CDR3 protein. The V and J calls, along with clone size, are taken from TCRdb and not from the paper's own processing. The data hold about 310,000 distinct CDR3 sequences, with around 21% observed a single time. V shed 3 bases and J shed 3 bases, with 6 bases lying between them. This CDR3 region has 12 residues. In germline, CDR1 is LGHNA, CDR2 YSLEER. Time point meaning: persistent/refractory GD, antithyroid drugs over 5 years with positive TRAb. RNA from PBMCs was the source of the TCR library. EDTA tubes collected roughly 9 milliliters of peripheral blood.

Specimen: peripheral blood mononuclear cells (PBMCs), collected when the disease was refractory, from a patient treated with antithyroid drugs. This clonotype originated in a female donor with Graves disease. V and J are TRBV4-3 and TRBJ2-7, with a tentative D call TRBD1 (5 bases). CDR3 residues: CASSQDIYEQYF. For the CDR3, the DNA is TGCGCCAGCAGCCAGGACATCTACGAGCAGTACTTC.